This T cell receptor beta chain was sequenced in a study of identical twins (dated by TCRdb to the mid-2010s). With regard to the full study: TCR alpha and beta repertoires from monozygotic twins, unrelated adults of various ages and cord blood were deep-sequenced to test whether fetal clonotypes persist. To rule out contamination, replicate twin experiments were performed at different times with different library preparation protocols. General conclusions and limits of the study: Abundant cord blood beta clonotypes carried fewer insertions; young adult naive repertoires showed a weaker similar trend, while memory repertoires showed none. Because the same donors could not be followed over many years, the conclusions depended on cross-sectional statistical analysis. In beta out-of-frame sequences, excess twin sharing was weaker, because having fewer shared sequences lowered the signal-to-noise ratio. In monozygotic twins, out-of-frame TCR alpha sharing was systematically underestimated by recombination models, although the models agreed with sharing between unrelated individuals. Out-of-frame TCR alpha sequences shared between twins showed an excess of low generation-probability sequences compared with coincidental sharing between unrelated individuals. Zero-insertion analyses could be partly confounded by invariant T cells such as MAIT and iNKT, although diverse VJ usage argued against such confounding for most clonotypes.

Every donor in the study was a healthy Caucasian. The study also sequenced three unrelated non-twin adults: a male aged 18 to 30, a male aged 50 to 59 and a female aged 50 to 59. Using Miltenyi CD45RO+ enrichment and human naive T-cell isolation kits, memory (CD45RO+) and naive T cells were isolated from PBMC. Libraries were prepared through 5' RACE. This sample was sequenced with an Illumina HiSeq 2000. Template switching added a universal primer binding site, and the final cDNA carried a unique molecular identifier that allowed TCR cDNA molecules to be counted accurately. Specific primers in the conserved constant-segment region were used to synthesize first-strand cDNA for TCR alpha and beta chains. To control for contamination, every cDNA library was double barcoded, receiving both a SMART-Mk sample barcode and Illumina barcodes. TruSeq adapter sequences along with Illumina sample barcodes were introduced in two successive PCR steps. The Illumina HiSeq platform was used with custom primers to sequence TCR alpha and beta cDNA libraries. As for the original processing: Raw reads were processed with MiGEC to extract unique molecular identifiers, and MiXCR was used to determine CDR3 positions. Recombination models were inferred per individual with the repgenHMM and IGoR tools using an EM algorithm. Shared clonotypes were analyzed with the tcR package in R, and sharing was normalized by the product of cloneset sizes. Out-of-frame nonproductive sequences were analyzed to study raw recombination free of thymic and clonal selection effects. TCRdb passed the public sequencing reads through fastp at Q25 and MiXCR, retaining productive beta sequences. Duplicate CDR3 protein sequences are folded into a single record with the most common DNA and genes. What appears here as the V and J calls and clone size reflects TCRdb's work, not the paper's. The sample profile shows approximately 690,000 distinct CDR3 sequences; around 6.1% of them were found once. The ten biggest clones cover 1.5% to 2% of the sample.

The CDR3 starts with the cysteine, ends with the phenylalanine, and has 16 residues. Only CDR3 DNA remains: 48 bases, in frame from the first base. V loses 3 bases, J loses 3 bases, and the germline ends lie 15 bases apart. Per the germline V gene, SGHNT is the CDR1 and YENEEA is the CDR2. With regard to this clonotype: Its antigen is still unknown. No much larger clone exists at a distance of one base, and base qualities are not known.

The sample taken for sequencing was naive T cells sorted from blood. Interpreted using the paper, the cell subset or site label stands for: cells isolated with a human naive T-cell isolation kit. The receptor was derived from a man between 18 and 35 years old in good health. This sequence uses TRBV11-3 and TRBJ2-1; 6 matching bases give a weak D call of TRBD2. The DNA sequence follows: TGTGCCAGCAGCTTGATCGGGAGTGGCCTCTACAATGAGCAGTTCTTC. Translated, it reads CASSLIGSGLYNEQFF.